This T cell receptor beta chain came from a study of OX40 agonist ivuxolimab in advanced cancers. The CDR3 sequence is 15 residues long. Trimming cost V 5 bases and J 3 bases; bases outside gene matches: 4. Germline V gene sequence: CDR1 SGHVS, CDR2 FNYEAQ. Sequenced by immunoSEQ multiplex PCR; TCRdb stores in-frame clones only, minus some. This table has 25,000 to 30,000 clones, approximately 90% appearing once. The material sequenced was CD4+ or CD8+ T cells sorted from blood, taken in a trial of the OX40 agonist ivuxolimab. The chain joins TRBV7-6 to TRBJ2-1, with 10 positions matching TRBD2. The TCR originated in an adult with an advanced solid tumor such as melanoma, head and neck, liver or kidney cancer. In nucleotides, the CDR3 is TGTGCCAGCAGCCGAACTAGCGGGAACTACAATGAGCAGTTCTTC. This translates into CASSRTSGNYNEQFF.